This TCR beta chain was obtained from a study of T cell changes during pregnancy in multiple sclerosis. Assay used: immunoSEQ multiplex PCR; TCRdb lists only in-frame clones, some missing. The sample has over 45,000 clones; roughly 90% are singletons. There are a few counts of this clone. CDR1 is SGHRS, CDR2 YFSETQ, per germline. The V end was cut by 3 bases, the J end by 1 base, with 7 bases between. The CDR3 is 13 amino acids. This receptor was obtained from a female donor with multiple sclerosis, enrolled in a pregnancy study. The rearrangement joins TRBV5-1 to TRBJ2-5, with TRBD2 as a possible D gene (5 bases). The input for sequencing was CD4+ T cells from peripheral blood mononuclear cells, taken after pregnancy. The CDR3 sequence: CASSSLVQETQYF. As DNA, the CDR3 is TGCGCCAGCAGCTCACTAGTCCAAGAGACCCAGTACTTC. Combining the CDR3 with reference TRBV5-1 and TRBJ2-5 gives the whole variable domain KAGVTQTPRYLIKTRGQQVTLSCSPISGHRSVSWYQQTPGQGLQFLFEYFSETQRNKGNFPGRFSGRQFSNSRSEMNVSTLELGDSALYLCASSSLVQETQYFGPGTRLLVL.